This T cell receptor (beta chain) emerged from a study of shared clonotypes between healthy human individuals. Study conclusions and caveats: Among the subsets, naive ones generally showed larger estimated richness than memory ones. Clonotype sharing levels among donors were expected to vary with sequencing depth.

Profiling relied on immunoSEQ multiplex PCR, and the TCRdb table lists in-frame clones only, not all of them. The sample has millions of clones; about 95% are singletons. Germline loops: CDR1 SSHAT, CDR2 FNYEAQ (reference sequence). The CDR3 extends over 16 amino acids. A word on this clone: What it binds is unknown. One end of the junction fails to match germline, which may point to a read error.

Positive CCR7 selection of CD45RO-negative cells yielded the naive CD8 cells, and terminally differentiated effector memory CD45RA+ cells were excluded. Sequencing was carried out using naive CD8+ T cells sorted from blood. The receptor was derived from a man aged 18 to 29 in good health. This sequence joins TRBV7-7 and TRBJ2-2; a weak D match, TRBD2 (5 bases). Here the CDR3 DNA reads TGTGCTAGCAGCTCCGACGGGGAGAGCGGCACCGGGGAGCTGTTTTTT. Protein sequence: CASSSDGESGTGELFF.